The entry below describes one TCR beta chain. This clone was recorded a few times. The antigen this receptor binds is unknown. Per-base quality was not reported, and no clone a single base away is much larger than it. This sample was taken from a study of T cell responses to AZD1222 COVID-19 vaccine (dated by TCRdb to the early 2020s). Study-level background: TCR sequencing covered more than 230 trial participants: 200 to 220 given two doses of AZD1222 and 26 given two doses of MenACWY control vaccine. Trial participants were enrolled into age subgroups of 18-55, 56-69 and 70-plus years, which contained approximately 150, 30 and 60 TCR-sequenced participants, respectively. The research as a whole found: Conclusions about previously exposed vaccinees are limited because only five or six AZD1222 recipients were SARS-CoV-2 seropositive at baseline. Participants were mostly white British, with more females than males. The authors suggested clonal diversity may have been underestimated. Epitopes outside the regions mutated in the B.1.351 and B.1.1.7 variants were reportedly recognized by nearly half of the unique spike-specific TCRs. No day 14 peak-response samples were available, so repertoires were characterized only after the peak T cell response. A significant rise in spike-specific TCR breadth and depth was observed after two AZD1222 doses relative to day 0 and relative to MenACWY recipients. The 56-69-year group was small, and its depth increase did not reach significance, likely because of low power. Vaccine-associated CD4 TCRs spanned the whole spike protein, with dominant responses in regions 160-218 and 743-854.

This specimen's time point label, interpreted: about 28 days (+/-7) after the second vaccine dose. AZD1222 recipients whose second dose came at about 4 weeks and those whose second dose came at about 12 weeks were combined into one group, since spike-specific TCR depth and breadth did not differ between the two schedules. Vaccinee samples were obtained from the UK trials COV001 and COV002, which included a single-blind randomized controlled phase 2/3 trial of AZD1222 (ChAdOx1 nCoV-19) in healthy adults. Trial participant PBMC samples were collected at day 0 and day 28 after the second dose for TCRbeta chain sequencing. The CDR3 regions of human TCRbeta chains were analyzed by immunosequencing. As for the authors' bioinformatics: TCRs in the repertoires were matched against a reference library of SARS-CoV-2-specific TCRs that had been generated with the MIRA antigen-specificity platform. Breadth was defined as the fraction of unique TCRs that were SARS-CoV-2-associated, and depth was defined as the fraction of total T cells that were SARS-CoV-2-associated. Each spike-specific TCR was assigned to its reactive spike region and to a CD4 or CD8 class using the MIRA data. Log10-transformed breadth and depth values were compared by one-way ANOVA with Sidak's multiple comparisons tests. TCRdb re-hosts the immuneACCESS table, in-frame sequences only. Its copies lack some clones; in the studies checked, an unresolved V gene accounts for under half of them, and the cause for the rest is not known. The V and J calls and the clone size are those of that table, but D and trimming were determined from the DNA. Within this sample are about 150,000 clones, with 70% to 90% of them counted one time only. The ten largest clonotypes hold about 5.4% of the sample.

Counted from cysteine to phenylalanine, this CDR3 has 14 amino acids. Just the 42-base CDR3 DNA is kept, in frame starting at base 1. According to the germline V gene, CDR1 reads ENHRY and CDR2 reads SYGVKD. The junction shows trimming of 0 bases on V and 4 bases on J, plus 9 bases between the germline ends. The input for sequencing was peripheral blood, taken 28 days after the second AZD1222 dose. Recombination linked TRBV10-3 to TRBJ2-5; the D gene cannot be named for sure. The TCR was taken from an adult who received the AZD1222 COVID-19 vaccine. Read as DNA, the sequence is TGTGCCATCAGTGAGTCAACGGGTTTAGAGACCCAGTACTTC. It translates as CAISESTGLETQYF.